The source of this T cell receptor beta chain is a study of blood T cells in healthy people across ages. Per the germline V gene, CDR1 is LGHDT and CDR2 is YNNKEL (reference sequence). There are 15 residues in the CDR3. V dropped 3 bases and J dropped 3 bases, with 11 bases sitting between them. A sample-barcoded 5' primer and a J-beta primer mix were used in a second PCR of about 7 to 11 cycles. MiXCR was run by TCRdb on the 5' RACE reads, yielding one entry per CDR3 protein. This sample has 450,000 to 700,000 distinct CDR3 sequences; 25% to 30% occur once, and the top ten carry under 20%. This clonotype was seen a few times.

The TCR sequence derives from a woman in her 70s in good health. Input material: blood. This sequence joins TRBV3-1 and TRBJ1-4; D is uncertain. The CDR3 nucleotides read TGTGCCAGCAGCCAGAACGATGCAGCTAATGAAAAACTGTTTTTT. Its translation is CASSQNDAANEKLFF.